This T cell receptor beta chain came from a study of T cell responses to AZD1222 COVID-19 vaccine. Produced via immunoSEQ multiplex PCR; TCRdb's table is partial and in-frame only. The table includes approximately 60,000 clones, approximately 80% detected once. CDR1 is SGHNT, CDR2 YENEEA, per germline. Trimming stripped 2 bases from V and 3 bases from J, with 10 bases between. The CDR3 length is 15 residues. Study observations and caveats: Spike regions recognized by vaccine-associated CD4 TCRs spanned the protein, led by 160-218 and 743-854. The peak T cell response came first, and repertoires were sampled only after it. Clonal diversity may have been underestimated, and the donors were mostly white British, with more females than males. Among spike-specific TCRs, nearly half reportedly target unmutated variant regions.

A word on this clone: Its matching antigen is unknown.

The TCR was taken from an adult in good health. Material: peripheral blood, obtained on day 0 of AZD1222 vaccination. The chain joins TRBV11-3 to TRBJ2-2; D possibly corresponds to TRBD2 (6 bases). This chain's CDR3 is CASSLRGEDTGELFF. The DNA of the CDR3 is TGTGCCAGCAGCTTAAGAGGGGAGGACACCGGGGAGCTGTTTTTT. Together with reference TRBV11-3 and TRBJ2-2, the CDR3 gives the full variable domain: EAGVVQSPRYKIIEKKQPVAFWCNPISGHNTLYWYLQNLGQGPELLIRYENEEAVDDSQLPKDRFSAERLKGVDSTLKIQPAELGDSAVYLCASSLRGEDTGELFFGEGSRLTVL.